Reported below is one T cell receptor (beta chain). No antigen is known for it. No clone much larger than this one lies a single base away; base qualities are absent. Participants in the prospective study were enrolled through a virtual design, were aged about 18 to 90 years, and lived in about two dozen United States geographic areas. In the prospective study, participants were assigned to cohorts based on the clinical history participants reported in a screening survey and a study questionnaire. Exposed participants had been in contact, within 2 weeks of entering the study, with a person who had a PCR-confirmed or clinician-diagnosed case of COVID-19. Mobile phlebotomists in the prospective study collected whole blood, serum and a nasopharyngeal or oropharyngeal swab from every participant. Participants in the prospective study had the option to provide additional blood draws and questionnaires over a 2-month period. Before DNA extraction, blood samples from the prospective study were shipped at room temperature or frozen.

V and J are trimmed by 3 bases and 4 bases, and the gene matches miss 8 bases of the junction. CDR1 LNHNV and CDR2 YYDKDF were looked up in the germline V gene (reference sequence). The CDR3 measures 16 amino acids from cysteine to phenylalanine. The kept DNA is CDR3 alone, 48 bases in frame from the first base. These data originate in a study of blood T cell repertoires in COVID-19 (dated by TCRdb to about 2020). Some background on the complete study: The collaborator samples originated in the United States, Italy and Spain and spanned the acute and convalescent phases of COVID-19. Where available, HLA class I and class II types were taken from metadata supplied by the sample provider and were not determined by assay-based typing. The prospective study material was composed of cDNA or gDNA derived from T cells, B-cell-depleted T cells, or PBMCs. Nearly every sample came with metadata listing a de-identified subject ID, COVID-19 status, age in years and sex. Subjects who had been exposed to COVID-19, were actively infected with it, or had recovered from it provided the deeply sampled blood TCRbeta repertoires that made up the dataset. The repertoires were released in a freely available public database intended as a resource for research on the immune response to SARS-CoV-2. The samples were drawn from the first 160 participants of the ongoing ImmuneRACE study and from 1,254 subjects provided by 6 global collaborators.

Results the study describes overall, beyond this receptor: How much clinical and demographic metadata was included differed by source and by participant, and the metadata was provided uncurated.

The immunoSEQ Assay, a bias-controlled multiplex PCR, was used to amplify TCRbeta CDR3 regions from genomic DNA. As for how the authors treated the data: Within the assay, amplification of reference gene primers was used to estimate how many nucleated cells each sample contained. To quantify the absolute abundance of each unique TCRbeta CDR3 rearrangement, sequence reads were collapsed and filtered. For each sample, productive Simpson clonality was calculated as the square root of Simpson's diversity index across productive rearrangements. This immuneACCESS table, as held by TCRdb, lists in-frame sequences with V and J called but not all clones. Of the missing ones, under half trace to an unresolved V gene in checked studies; the others have no known cause. Clone size and V and J calls were adopted from that table, with D and trimming inferred from the DNA. The table for this sample lists 210,000 or so clones; 80% to 90% of them were counted only once. Around 3.7% of the sample goes to the ten largest clones.

Recombination connected TRBV15 to TRBJ1-1; a stretch of 10 junction bases matches TRBD1. Sequencing input: PBMCs or T cells enriched from blood (not recorded which). This receptor was obtained from a woman aged 30 to 39 who had been exposed to COVID-19. For the CDR3, the sequence is CATSSRDRGEGTEAFF. Read as DNA, the sequence is TGTGCCACCAGCAGCAGGGACAGGGGCGAGGGCACTGAAGCTTTCTTT. The entire variable domain, with the stretches around the CDR3 drawn from the reference TRBV15 and TRBJ1-1 proteins, is DAMVIQNPRYQVTQFGKPVTLSCSQTLNHNVMYWYQQKSSQAPKLLFHYYDKDFNNEADTPDNFQSRRPNTSFCFLDIRSPGLGDTAMYLCATSSRDRGEGTEAFFGQGTRLTVV.